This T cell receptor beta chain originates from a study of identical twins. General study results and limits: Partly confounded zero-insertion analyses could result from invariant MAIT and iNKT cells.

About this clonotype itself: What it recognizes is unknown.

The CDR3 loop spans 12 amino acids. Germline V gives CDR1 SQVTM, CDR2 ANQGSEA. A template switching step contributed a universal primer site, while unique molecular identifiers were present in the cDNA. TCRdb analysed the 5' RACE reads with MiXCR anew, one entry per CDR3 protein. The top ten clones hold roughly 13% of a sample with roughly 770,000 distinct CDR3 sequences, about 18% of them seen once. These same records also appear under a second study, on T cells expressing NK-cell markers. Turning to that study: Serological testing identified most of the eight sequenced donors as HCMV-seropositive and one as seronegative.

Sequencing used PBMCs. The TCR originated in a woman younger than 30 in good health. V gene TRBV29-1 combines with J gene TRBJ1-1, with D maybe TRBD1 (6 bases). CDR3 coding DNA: TGCAAGGGGACATTTATGAACACTGAAGCTTTCTTT. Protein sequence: CKGTFMNTEAFF.